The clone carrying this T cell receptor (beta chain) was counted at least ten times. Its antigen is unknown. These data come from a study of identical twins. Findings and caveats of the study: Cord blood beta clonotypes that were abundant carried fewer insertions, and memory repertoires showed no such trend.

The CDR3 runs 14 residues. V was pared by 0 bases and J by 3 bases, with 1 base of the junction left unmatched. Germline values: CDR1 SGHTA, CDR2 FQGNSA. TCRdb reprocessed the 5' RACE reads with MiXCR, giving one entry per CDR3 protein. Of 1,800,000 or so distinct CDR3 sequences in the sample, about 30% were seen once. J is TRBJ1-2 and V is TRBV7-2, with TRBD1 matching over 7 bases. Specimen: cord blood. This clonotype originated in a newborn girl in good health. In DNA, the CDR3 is TGTGCCAGCAGCTTAGCTCAGGGGGACTATGGCTACACCTTC. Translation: CASSLAQGDYGYTF.